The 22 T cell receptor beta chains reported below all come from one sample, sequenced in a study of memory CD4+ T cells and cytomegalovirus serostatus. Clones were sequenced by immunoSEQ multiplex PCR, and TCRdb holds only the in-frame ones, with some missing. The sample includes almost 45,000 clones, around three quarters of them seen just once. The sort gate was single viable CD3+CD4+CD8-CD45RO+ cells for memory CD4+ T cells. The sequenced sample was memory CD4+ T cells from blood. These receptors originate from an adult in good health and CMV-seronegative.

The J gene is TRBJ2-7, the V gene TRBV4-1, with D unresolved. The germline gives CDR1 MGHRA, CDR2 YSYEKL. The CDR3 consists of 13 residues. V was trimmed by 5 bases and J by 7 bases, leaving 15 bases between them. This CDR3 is CASSSSGLSEQYF. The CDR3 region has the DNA TGCGCCAGCAGCTCTTCGGGCCTGAGTGAGCAGTACTTC.

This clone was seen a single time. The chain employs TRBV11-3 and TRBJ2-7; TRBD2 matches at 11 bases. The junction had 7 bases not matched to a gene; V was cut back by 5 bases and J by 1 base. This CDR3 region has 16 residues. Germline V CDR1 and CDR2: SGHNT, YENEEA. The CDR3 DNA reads TGTGCCAGCAGCCCAGGGACTAGCGGAATATCCTACGAGCAGTACTTC. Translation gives CASSPGTSGISYEQYF.

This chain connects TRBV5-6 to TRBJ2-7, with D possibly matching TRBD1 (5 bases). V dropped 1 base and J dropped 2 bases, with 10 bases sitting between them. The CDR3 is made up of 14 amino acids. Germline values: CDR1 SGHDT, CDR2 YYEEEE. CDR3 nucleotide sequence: TGTGCCAGCAGCTTGAGGCGGACAACCTACGAGCAGTACTTC. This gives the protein CASSLRRTTYEQYF.

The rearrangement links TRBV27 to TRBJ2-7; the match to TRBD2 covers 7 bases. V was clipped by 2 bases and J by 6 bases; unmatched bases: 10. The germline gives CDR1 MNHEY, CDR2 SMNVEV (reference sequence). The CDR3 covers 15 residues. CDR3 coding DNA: TGTGCCAGCAGTTTAGAGGGAGGGAGGGGAAGCGAGCAGTACTTC. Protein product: CASSLEGGRGSEQYF.

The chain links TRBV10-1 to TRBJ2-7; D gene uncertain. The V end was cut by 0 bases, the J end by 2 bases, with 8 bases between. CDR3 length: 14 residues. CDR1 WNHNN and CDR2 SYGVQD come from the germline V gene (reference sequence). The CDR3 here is CASSESGRAYEQYF. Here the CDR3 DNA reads TGCGCCAGCAGTGAGTCGGGCAGAGCCTACGAGCAGTACTTC.

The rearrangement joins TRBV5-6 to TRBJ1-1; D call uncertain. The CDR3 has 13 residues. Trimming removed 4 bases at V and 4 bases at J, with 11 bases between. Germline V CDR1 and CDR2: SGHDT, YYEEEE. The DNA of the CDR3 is TGTGCCAGCAGCCCCTCGGAGTTCACTGAAGCTTTCTTT. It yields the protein CASSPSEFTEAFF.

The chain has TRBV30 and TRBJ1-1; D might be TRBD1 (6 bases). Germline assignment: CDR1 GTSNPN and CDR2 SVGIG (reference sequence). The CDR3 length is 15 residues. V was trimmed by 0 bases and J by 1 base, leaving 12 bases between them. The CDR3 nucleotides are TGTGCCTGGAGTGTGGGGGGCAATAGGAACACTGAAGCTTTCTTT. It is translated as CAWSVGGNRNTEAFF.

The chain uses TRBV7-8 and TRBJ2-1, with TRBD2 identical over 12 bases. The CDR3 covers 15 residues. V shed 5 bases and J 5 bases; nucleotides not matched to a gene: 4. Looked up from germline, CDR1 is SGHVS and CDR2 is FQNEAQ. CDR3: CASSRRLAGDNEQFF. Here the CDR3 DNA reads TGTGCCAGCAGCCGCCGACTAGCGGGAGACAATGAGCAGTTCTTC.

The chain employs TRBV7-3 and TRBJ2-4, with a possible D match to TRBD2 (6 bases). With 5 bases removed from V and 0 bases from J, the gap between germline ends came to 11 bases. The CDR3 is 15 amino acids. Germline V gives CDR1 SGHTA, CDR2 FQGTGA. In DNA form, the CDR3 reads TGTGCCAGCAGCCTCGGAGGGGCAGCCAAAAACATTCAGTACTTC. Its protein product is CASSLGGAAKNIQYF.

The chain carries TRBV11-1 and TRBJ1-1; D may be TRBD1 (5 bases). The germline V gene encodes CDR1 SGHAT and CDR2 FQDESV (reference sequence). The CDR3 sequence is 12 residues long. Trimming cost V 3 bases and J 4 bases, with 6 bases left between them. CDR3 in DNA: TGTGCCAGCAGCTTCAGGGCCACTGAAGCTTTCTTT. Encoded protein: CASSFRATEAFF.

CDR3 in amino acids: CASSGDRGQPQHF. CDR3 in DNA: TGTGCCAGCTCAGGCGACAGGGGTCAGCCCCAGCATTTT. This rearrangement joins TRBV18 to TRBJ1-5, with TRBD1 matching over 8 bases. This CDR3 has 13 residues. Germline CDR1 is KGHSH and CDR2 is LQKENI. J gave up 6 bases and V 5 bases, and 3 bases lay outside the gene matches.

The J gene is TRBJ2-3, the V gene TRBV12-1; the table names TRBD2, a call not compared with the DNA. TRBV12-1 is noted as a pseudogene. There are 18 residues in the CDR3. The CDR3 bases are TGTGCCAGCAGCTTTGGTTTCGTTGGACTAGCGGGAGGGGATACGCAGTATTTT. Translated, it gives CASSFGFVGLAGGDTQYF.

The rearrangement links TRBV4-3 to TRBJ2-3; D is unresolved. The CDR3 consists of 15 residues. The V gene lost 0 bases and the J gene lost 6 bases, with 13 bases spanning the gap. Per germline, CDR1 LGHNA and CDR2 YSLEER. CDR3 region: CASSQEFVARDTQYF. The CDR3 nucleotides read TGCGCCAGCAGCCAAGAATTTGTGGCTCGGGATACGCAGTATTTT.

The CDR3 is CASKPGQSYNEQFF. The CDR3 region has the DNA TGCGCCAGCAAACCGGGACAGTCCTACAATGAGCAGTTCTTC. V and J are TRBV5-1 and TRBJ2-1; 7 positions agree with TRBD1. The germline V gene encodes CDR1 SGHRS and CDR2 YFSETQ. The J segment lost 1 base and the V segment lost 6 bases, leaving 4 bases of the junction unmatched. The CDR3 spans 14 residues. The whole variable domain, remainder taken from reference TRBV5-1 and TRBJ2-1, is KAGVTQTPRYLIKTRGQQVTLSCSPISGHRSVSWYQQTPGQGLQFLFEYFSETQRNKGNFPGRFSGRQFSNSRSEMNVSTLELGDSALYLCASKPGQSYNEQFFGPGTRLTVL.

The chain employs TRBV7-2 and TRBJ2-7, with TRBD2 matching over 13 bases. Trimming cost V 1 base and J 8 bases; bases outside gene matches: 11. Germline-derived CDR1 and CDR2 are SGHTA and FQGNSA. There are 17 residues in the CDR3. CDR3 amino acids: CASSLVPAGLAGLQQYF. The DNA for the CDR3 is TGTGCCAGCAGCTTAGTACCCGCGGGACTAGCGGGATTACAGCAGTACTTC. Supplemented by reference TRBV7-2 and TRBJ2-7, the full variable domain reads GAGVSQSPSNKVTEKGKDVELRCDPISGHTALYWYRQSLGQGLEFLIYFQGNSAPDKSGLPSDRFSAERTGGSVSTLTIQRTQQEDSAVYLCASSLVPAGLAGLQQYFGPGTRLTVT.

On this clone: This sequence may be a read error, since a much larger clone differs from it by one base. CDR3 in amino acids: CASSRLAANTGELFF. The CDR3 DNA reads TGTGCCAGCAGCCGACTAGCGGCGAACACCGGGGAGCTGTTTTTT. The chain employs TRBV7-2 and TRBJ2-2; 9 positions agree with TRBD2. The CDR3 is made up of 15 amino acids. Germline CDR1 and CDR2: SGHTA and FQGNSA. V was clipped by 5 bases and J by 0 bases; unmatched bases: 1.

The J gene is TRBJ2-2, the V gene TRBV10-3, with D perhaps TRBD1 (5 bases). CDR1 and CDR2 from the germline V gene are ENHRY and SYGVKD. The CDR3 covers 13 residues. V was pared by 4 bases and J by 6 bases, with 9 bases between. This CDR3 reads CAISGEGAGELFF. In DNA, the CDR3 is TGTGCCATCAGTGGGGAAGGGGCCGGGGAGCTGTTTTTT.

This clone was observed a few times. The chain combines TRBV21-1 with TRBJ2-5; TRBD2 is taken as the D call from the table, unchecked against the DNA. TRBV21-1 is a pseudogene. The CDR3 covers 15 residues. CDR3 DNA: TGTGCCAGCAGCAATCCAGCGGGAGAGGTTGAGACCCAGTACTTC. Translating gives CASSNPAGEVETQYF.

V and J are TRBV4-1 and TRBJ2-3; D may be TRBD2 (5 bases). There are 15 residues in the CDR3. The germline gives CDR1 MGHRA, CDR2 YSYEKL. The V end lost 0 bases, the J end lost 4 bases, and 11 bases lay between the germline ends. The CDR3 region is CASSQEGVRSDTQYF. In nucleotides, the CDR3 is TGCGCCAGCAGCCAAGAGGGAGTGAGATCAGATACGCAGTATTTT.

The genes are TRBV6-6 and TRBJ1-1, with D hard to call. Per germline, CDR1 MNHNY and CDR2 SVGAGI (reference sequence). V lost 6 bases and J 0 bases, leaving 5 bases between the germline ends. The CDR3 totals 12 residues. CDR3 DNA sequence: TGTGCCAGCAGACGCCTGAACACTGAAGCTTTCTTT. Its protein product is CASRRLNTEAFF.

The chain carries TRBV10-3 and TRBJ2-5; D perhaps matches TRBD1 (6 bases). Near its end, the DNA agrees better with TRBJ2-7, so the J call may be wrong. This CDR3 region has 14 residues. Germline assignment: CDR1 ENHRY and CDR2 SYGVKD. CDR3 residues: CAISEGDKPYEQYF. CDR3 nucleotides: TGTGCCATCAGTGAGGGGGACAAGCCCTACGAGCAGTACTTC.

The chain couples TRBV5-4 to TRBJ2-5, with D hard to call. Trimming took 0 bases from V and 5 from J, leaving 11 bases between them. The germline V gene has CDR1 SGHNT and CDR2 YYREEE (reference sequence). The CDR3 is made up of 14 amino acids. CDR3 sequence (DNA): TGTGCCAGCAGCTTGGGGTCTGGGGTGGAGACCCAGTACTTC. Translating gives CASSLGSGVETQYF.